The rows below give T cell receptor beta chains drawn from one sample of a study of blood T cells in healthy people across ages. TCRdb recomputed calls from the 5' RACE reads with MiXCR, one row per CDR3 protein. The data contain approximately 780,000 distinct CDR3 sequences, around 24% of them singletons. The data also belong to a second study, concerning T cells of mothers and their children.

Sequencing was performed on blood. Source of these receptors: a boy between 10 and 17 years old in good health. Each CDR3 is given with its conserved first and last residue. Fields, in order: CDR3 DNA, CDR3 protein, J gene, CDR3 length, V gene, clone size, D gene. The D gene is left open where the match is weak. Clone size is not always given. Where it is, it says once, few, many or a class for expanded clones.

cdr3_nt: TGTGCCAGCAGCTTAGCGGCAGTTAGCAATCAGCCCCAGCATTTT
cdr3_aa: CASSLAAVSNQPQHF
j_call: TRBJ1-5
cdr3_length: 15
v_call: TRBV7-2
clone_size: few
d_call: .

cdr3_nt: TGCAGCGGCGGGGGGGCCTACGAGCAGTACTTC
cdr3_aa: CSGGGAYEQYF
j_call: TRBJ2-7
cdr3_length: 11
v_call: TRBV29-1
clone_size: few
d_call: TRBD2

cdr3_nt: TGCAGTGCTCCCCCTGCGTTTTCCAGGCCCGGGTCCTACACCTTC
cdr3_aa: CSAPPAFSRPGSYTF
j_call: TRBJ1-2
cdr3_length: 15
v_call: TRBV20-1
clone_size: few
d_call: .

cdr3_nt: TGCAGCGTTGAAGATCAGAGAGAAGGACAGGGGACCGTGAGTTATGGCTACACCTTC
cdr3_aa: CSVEDQREGQGTVSYGYTF
j_call: TRBJ1-2
cdr3_length: 19
v_call: TRBV29-1
clone_size: .
d_call: TRBD1

cdr3_nt: TGTGCCAGCAGCTTACCAGCGGGGGGACCCATTCTCACCAATGAGCAGTTCTTC
cdr3_aa: CASSLPAGGPILTNEQFF
j_call: TRBJ2-1
cdr3_length: 18
v_call: TRBV11-2
clone_size: .
d_call: TRBD2

cdr3_nt: TGTGCCTGGCGAGGGACAGGGAACGGGGAGCAGTACTTT
cdr3_aa: CAWRGTGNGEQYF
j_call: TRBJ2-7
cdr3_length: 13
v_call: TRBV30
clone_size: .
d_call: TRBD1

cdr3_nt: TGTGCCAGCAGTCAAGGCTCGGACGGATCAGATACGCAGTATTTT
cdr3_aa: CASSQGSDGSDTQYF
j_call: TRBJ2-3
cdr3_length: 15
v_call: TRBV27
clone_size: .
d_call: .

cdr3_nt: TGCGCCAGCAGCCAAGAGTTCCAGGGTCAAGGTGGCTACACCTTC
cdr3_aa: CASSQEFQGQGGYTF
j_call: TRBJ1-2
cdr3_length: 15
v_call: TRBV4-3
clone_size: .
d_call: .

cdr3_nt: TGTGCCAGCTCATTCAGGGGGCCTTGGGAGACCCAGTACTTC
cdr3_aa: CASSFRGPWETQYF
j_call: TRBJ2-5
cdr3_length: 14
v_call: TRBV18
clone_size: .
d_call: TRBD1

cdr3_nt: TGTGCCAGCAGCTTAGAGGTCCCAGCTAATGAAAAACTGTTTTTT
cdr3_aa: CASSLEVPANEKLFF
j_call: TRBJ1-4
cdr3_length: 15
v_call: TRBV7-2
clone_size: few
d_call: .

cdr3_nt: TGCGCCAGCAGCCCAGGGACAGGGGAAGACACCGGGGAGCTGTTTTTT
cdr3_aa: CASSPGTGEDTGELFF
j_call: TRBJ2-2
cdr3_length: 16
v_call: TRBV5-1
clone_size: few
d_call: TRBD1

cdr3_nt: TGCGCCAGCAGCCCCGGGCCTTTCTACGAGCAGTACTTC
cdr3_aa: CASSPGPFYEQYF
j_call: TRBJ2-7
cdr3_length: 13
v_call: TRBV5-1
clone_size: few
d_call: .

cdr3_nt: TGCGCCAGCAGCCAAAACGGGAACTATGGCTACACCTTC
cdr3_aa: CASSQNGNYGYTF
j_call: TRBJ1-2
cdr3_length: 13
v_call: TRBV4-1
clone_size: .
d_call: .

cdr3_nt: TGTGCCAGCAGGTCCCCTGGCGGAGGGGCCCAAGAGACCCAGTACTTC
cdr3_aa: CASRSPGGGAQETQYF
j_call: TRBJ2-5
cdr3_length: 16
v_call: TRBV6-1
clone_size: .
d_call: .

cdr3_nt: TGTGCCAGCAGTTACGGATATGAGGGGACGCTCCCCGAGACCCAGTACTTC
cdr3_aa: CASSYGYEGTLPETQYF
j_call: TRBJ2-5
cdr3_length: 17
v_call: TRBV6-5
clone_size: .
d_call: .

cdr3_nt: TGCAGCGTTGCGGGCCAGGGCCACAACTATGGCTACACCTTC
cdr3_aa: CSVAGQGHNYGYTF
j_call: TRBJ1-2
cdr3_length: 14
v_call: TRBV29-1
clone_size: .
d_call: .

cdr3_nt: TGTGCCAGCAGCTTACAAATTGGGACAGGGGGCAAGACCCAGTACTTT
cdr3_aa: CASSLQIGTGGKTQYF
j_call: TRBJ2-3
cdr3_length: 16
v_call: TRBV11-2
clone_size: .
d_call: TRBD1

cdr3_nt: TGCGCCAGTACAGGGACTAGCGGGGGCCAAGAGACCCAGTACTTC
cdr3_aa: CASTGTSGGQETQYF
j_call: TRBJ2-5
cdr3_length: 15
v_call: TRBV5-1
clone_size: many
d_call: TRBD2

cdr3_nt: TGTGCCAGCAGCCAGAGGGGGGGCAGGACCGGGGAGCTGTTTTTT
cdr3_aa: CASSQRGGRTGELFF
j_call: TRBJ2-2
cdr3_length: 15
v_call: TRBV7-3
clone_size: .
d_call: .

cdr3_nt: TGCGCCAGCAGCGGCGGATCTCGATACAATGAGCAGTTCTTC
cdr3_aa: CASSGGSRYNEQFF
j_call: TRBJ2-1
cdr3_length: 14
v_call: TRBV5-1
clone_size: .
d_call: .

cdr3_nt: TGCGCCAGCAGCTCCGGGACAGGGGGTCTCGGGGAGCAGTTCTTC
cdr3_aa: CASSSGTGGLGEQFF
j_call: TRBJ2-1
cdr3_length: 15
v_call: TRBV5-1
clone_size: many
d_call: TRBD1

cdr3_nt: TGCAGTGCTAAACCCCGGGGGAATGAGCAGTTCTTC
cdr3_aa: CSAKPRGNEQFF
j_call: TRBJ2-1
cdr3_length: 12
v_call: TRBV20-1
clone_size: few
d_call: .

cdr3_nt: TGTGCCAGCAGCATTGACAGGGGCTACGGAAACACCATATATTTT
cdr3_aa: CASSIDRGYGNTIYF
j_call: TRBJ1-3
cdr3_length: 15
v_call: TRBV7-9
clone_size: few
d_call: TRBD1

cdr3_nt: TGTGCCAGCAGCTTCGAAGGGCCGCGAACAGATACGCAGTATTTT
cdr3_aa: CASSFEGPRTDTQYF
j_call: TRBJ2-3
cdr3_length: 15
v_call: TRBV7-2
clone_size: .
d_call: .

cdr3_nt: TGTGCCAGCAGTTACTCCACCGGGACTGGAGGCTACACCTTC
cdr3_aa: CASSYSTGTGGYTF
j_call: TRBJ1-2
cdr3_length: 14
v_call: TRBV6-5
clone_size: few
d_call: .

cdr3_nt: TGTGCCTCCGATCGACAGGGGAACACTGAAGCTTTCTTT
cdr3_aa: CASDRQGNTEAFF
j_call: TRBJ1-1
cdr3_length: 13
v_call: TRBV30
clone_size: .
d_call: TRBD1

cdr3_nt: TGTGCCAGCAGTTATGGAGGGGCGGCTTTCTTT
cdr3_aa: CASSYGGAAFF
j_call: TRBJ1-1
cdr3_length: 11
v_call: TRBV6-2/TRBV6-3
clone_size: once
d_call: .

cdr3_nt: TGTGCCTGGAAGTGGGTCCGCGCTGGGGGTGAGGGGTTCTTC
cdr3_aa: CAWKWVRAGGEGFF
j_call: TRBJ2-1
cdr3_length: 14
v_call: TRBV30
clone_size: few
d_call: .

cdr3_nt: TGCGCCAGCAGCCAATCCCCAGCGGGGGCCTACAATGAGCAGTTCTTC
cdr3_aa: CASSQSPAGAYNEQFF
j_call: TRBJ2-1
cdr3_length: 16
v_call: TRBV4-1
clone_size: .
d_call: TRBD2

cdr3_nt: TGCGCCAGCAGCCTCCGACTAGCGGAGAATTTTCCACTTAACACCGGGGCGCTGTTTTTT
cdr3_aa: CASSLRLAENFPLNTGALFF
j_call: TRBJ2-2
cdr3_length: 20
v_call: TRBV4-1
clone_size: .
d_call: TRBD2

cdr3_nt: TGTGCCAGCAGCCAAGGCGCAGCTGTTAGGGGCAATGAGCAGTTCTTC
cdr3_aa: CASSQGAAVRGNEQFF
j_call: TRBJ2-1
cdr3_length: 16
v_call: TRBV3-1
clone_size: .
d_call: .

cdr3_nt: TGTGCCAGCAGCCTGCAAGGGACTCAGTTCAATGAGCAGTTCTTC
cdr3_aa: CASSLQGTQFNEQFF
j_call: TRBJ2-1
cdr3_length: 15
v_call: TRBV6-6
clone_size: few
d_call: .

cdr3_nt: TGTGCCAGCAGTCAACTACCTAGAACGGAGACCCAGTACTTC
cdr3_aa: CASSQLPRTETQYF
j_call: TRBJ2-5
cdr3_length: 14
v_call: TRBV6-2/TRBV6-3
clone_size: .
d_call: .

cdr3_nt: TGTGCCAGCAGCAAGCATCCCGCGTCCGCTGAAAAACTGTTTTTT
cdr3_aa: CASSKHPASAEKLFF
j_call: TRBJ1-4
cdr3_length: 15
v_call: TRBV9
clone_size: .
d_call: .

cdr3_nt: TGTGCCAGCAAGTACGGATCTGGGGCCAACGTCCTGACTTTC
cdr3_aa: CASKYGSGANVLTF
j_call: TRBJ2-6
cdr3_length: 14
v_call: TRBV3-1
clone_size: .
d_call: .

cdr3_nt: TGTGCCAGCAGCTTCTCAGGGAAACTGAACACTGAAGCTTTCTTT
cdr3_aa: CASSFSGKLNTEAFF
j_call: TRBJ1-1
cdr3_length: 15
v_call: TRBV7-2
clone_size: .
d_call: .

cdr3_nt: TGTGCCTGGACCTTACGAGAGTTCACTGAAGCTTTCTTT
cdr3_aa: CAWTLREFTEAFF
j_call: TRBJ1-1
cdr3_length: 13
v_call: TRBV30
clone_size: few
d_call: .